This TCR beta chain derives from a study of technical replicates of blood from a handful of donors. Data came from immunoSEQ multiplex PCR; TCRdb stores just in-frame clones and leaves some out. The table lists 75,000 to 95,000 clones, about 96% of them singletons. CDR3 length: 15 residues. In germline, CDR1 is SGHNT, CDR2 YYREEE (reference sequence). V lost 0 bases to trimming and J lost 7 bases; unmatched junction nucleotides: 6. Sequenced: T cells isolated from PBMCs. This clonotype was obtained from a human donor in good health. The chain combines TRBV5-4 with TRBJ1-4, with TRBD1 matching 7 bases. CDR3 in amino acids: CASSLDPGQSEKLFF. CDR3 nucleotides: TGTGCCAGCAGCTTGGATCCGGGACAGTCTGAAAAACTGTTTTTT.